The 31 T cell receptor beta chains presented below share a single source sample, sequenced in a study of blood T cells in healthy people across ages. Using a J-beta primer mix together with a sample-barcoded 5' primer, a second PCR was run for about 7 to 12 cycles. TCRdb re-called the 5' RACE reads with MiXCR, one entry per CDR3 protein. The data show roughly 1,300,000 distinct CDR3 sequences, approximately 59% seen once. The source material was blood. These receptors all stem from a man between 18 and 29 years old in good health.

CDR3 residues: CASDPRDPGEQYF. The DNA of the CDR3 is TGTGCCAGCGATCCCCGGGACCCCGGCGAGCAGTACTTC. The V gene is TRBV7-2, the J gene TRBJ2-7; TRBD1 or TRBD2 may be the D gene (5 bases each). This CDR3 is 13 amino acids long. Germline V CDR1 and CDR2: SGHTA, FQGNSA. Trimming cost V 8 bases and J 6 bases, with 17 bases left between them. The complete variable domain, with remaining parts taken from reference TRBV7-2 and TRBJ2-7, reads GAGVSQSPSNKVTEKGKDVELRCDPISGHTALYWYRQSLGQGLEFLIYFQGNSAPDKSGLPSDRFSAERTGGSVSTLTIQRTQQEDSAVYLCASDPRDPGEQYFGPGTRLTVT.

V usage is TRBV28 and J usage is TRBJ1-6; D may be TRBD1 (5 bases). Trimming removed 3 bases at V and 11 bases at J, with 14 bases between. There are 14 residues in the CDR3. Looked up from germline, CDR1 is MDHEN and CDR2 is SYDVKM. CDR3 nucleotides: TGTGCCAGCAGTTTGGTTCCAGGGCTAGCACCCCTCCACTTT. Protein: CASSLVPGLAPLHF.

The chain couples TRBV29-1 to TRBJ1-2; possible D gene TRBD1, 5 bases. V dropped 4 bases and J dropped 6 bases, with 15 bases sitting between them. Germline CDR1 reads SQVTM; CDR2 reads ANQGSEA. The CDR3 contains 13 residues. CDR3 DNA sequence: TGCAGCGTTGGATGGGGCCTCACCCATGGCTACACCTTC. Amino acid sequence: CSVGWGLTHGYTF.

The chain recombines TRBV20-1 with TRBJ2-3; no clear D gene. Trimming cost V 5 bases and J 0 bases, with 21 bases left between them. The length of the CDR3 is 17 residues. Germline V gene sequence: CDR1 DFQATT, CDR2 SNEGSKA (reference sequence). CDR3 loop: CSAPRTKDVRSTDTQYF. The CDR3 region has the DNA TGCAGTGCTCCACGGACCAAGGACGTACGTAGCACAGATACGCAGTATTTT.

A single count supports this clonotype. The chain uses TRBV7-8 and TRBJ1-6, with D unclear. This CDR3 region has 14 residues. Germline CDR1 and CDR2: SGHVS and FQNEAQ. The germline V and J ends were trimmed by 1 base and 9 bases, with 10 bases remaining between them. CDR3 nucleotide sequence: TGTGCCAGCAGCTTAGGGCCCCGGGGTTCACCCCTCCACTTT. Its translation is CASSLGPRGSPLHF.

The CDR3 protein is CASSPETGRDSPLHF. The CDR3 nucleotides read TGTGCCAGCAGCCCCGAAACCGGGAGGGATTCACCCCTCCACTTT. V is TRBV13 and J is TRBJ1-6; no firm D call. Trimming cost V 5 bases and J 8 bases, with 16 bases left between them. There are 15 residues in the CDR3. Germline V gives CDR1 PRHDT, CDR2 FYEKMQ (reference sequence).

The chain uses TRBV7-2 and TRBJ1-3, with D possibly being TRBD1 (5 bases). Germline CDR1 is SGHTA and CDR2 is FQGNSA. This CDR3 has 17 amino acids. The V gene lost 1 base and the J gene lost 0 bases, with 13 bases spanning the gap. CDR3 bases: TGTGCCAGCAGCTTAGTGGGGCGGCCGAGCTCTGGAAACACCATATATTTT. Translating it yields CASSLVGRPSSGNTIYF.

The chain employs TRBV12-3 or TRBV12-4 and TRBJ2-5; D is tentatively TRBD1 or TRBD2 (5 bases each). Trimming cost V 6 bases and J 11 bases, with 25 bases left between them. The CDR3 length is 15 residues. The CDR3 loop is CASSTGPEKMGEQYF. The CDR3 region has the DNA TGTGCCAGCAGCACGGGACCTGAAAAGATGGGGGAGCAGTACTTC.

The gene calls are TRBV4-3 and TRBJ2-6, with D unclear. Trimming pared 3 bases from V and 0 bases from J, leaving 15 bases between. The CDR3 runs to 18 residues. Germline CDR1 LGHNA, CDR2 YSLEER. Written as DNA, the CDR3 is TGCGCCAGCAGCCAGTTTTTAGGGCTAAGCTCTGGGGCCAACGTCCTGACTTTC. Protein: CASSQFLGLSSGANVLTF.

The CDR3 DNA reads TGTGCCAGCAGCCAAGGGGGAGGCAGCACCCTCCACTTT. This sequence encodes CASSQGGGSTLHF. The chain links TRBV14 to TRBJ1-6; D gene uncertain. This CDR3 region has 13 residues. From germline, CDR1 is SGHDN and CDR2 FVKESK. The V and J ends lost 1 base and 14 bases respectively, with 12 bases between them.

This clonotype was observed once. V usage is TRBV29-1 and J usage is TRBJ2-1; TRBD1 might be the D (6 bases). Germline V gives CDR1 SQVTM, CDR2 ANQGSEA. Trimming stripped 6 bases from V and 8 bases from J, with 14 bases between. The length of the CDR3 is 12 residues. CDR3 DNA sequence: TGCAGCGTAACAACAGGGTACGATGAGCAGTTCTTC. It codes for CSVTTGYDEQFF.

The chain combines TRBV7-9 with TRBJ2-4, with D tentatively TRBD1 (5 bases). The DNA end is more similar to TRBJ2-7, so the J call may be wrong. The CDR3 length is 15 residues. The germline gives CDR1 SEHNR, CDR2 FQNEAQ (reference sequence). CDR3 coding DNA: TGTGCCAGCAGCTTATCGGTAGACAGATCCTACGAGCAGTACTTC. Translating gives CASSLSVDRSYEQYF.

CDR3 DNA sequence: TGCAGTGCTAGCAGGGCTTCTGGGGCCAACGTCCTGACTTTC. Residues: CSASRASGANVLTF. The V call is TRBV20-1, the J call TRBJ2-6; weak D call: TRBD1 (5 bases). The CDR3 runs 14 residues. Between the trimmed V and J ends, which lost 3 bases and 1 base, there was a span of 7 bases. Germline values: CDR1 DFQATT, CDR2 SNEGSKA (reference sequence).

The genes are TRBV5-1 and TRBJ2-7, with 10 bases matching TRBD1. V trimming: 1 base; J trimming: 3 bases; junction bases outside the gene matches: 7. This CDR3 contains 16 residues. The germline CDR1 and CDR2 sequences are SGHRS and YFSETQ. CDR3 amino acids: CASSLIGQGVDYEQYF. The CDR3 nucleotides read TGCGCCAGCAGCTTGATTGGACAGGGGGTGGACTACGAGCAGTACTTC.

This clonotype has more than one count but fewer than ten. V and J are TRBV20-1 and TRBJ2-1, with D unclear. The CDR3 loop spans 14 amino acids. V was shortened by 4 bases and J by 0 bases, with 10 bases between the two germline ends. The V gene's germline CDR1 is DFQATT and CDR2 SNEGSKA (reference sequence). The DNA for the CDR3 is TGCAGTGCTATCTTCGAGAGCTCCTACAATGAGCAGTTCTTC. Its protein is CSAIFESSYNEQFF.

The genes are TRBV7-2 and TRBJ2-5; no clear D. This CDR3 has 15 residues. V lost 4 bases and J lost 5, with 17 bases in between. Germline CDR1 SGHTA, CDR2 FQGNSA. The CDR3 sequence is CASSSRTAVRETQYF. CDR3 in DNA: TGTGCCAGCAGCTCACGGACGGCCGTTCGGGAGACCCAGTACTTC.

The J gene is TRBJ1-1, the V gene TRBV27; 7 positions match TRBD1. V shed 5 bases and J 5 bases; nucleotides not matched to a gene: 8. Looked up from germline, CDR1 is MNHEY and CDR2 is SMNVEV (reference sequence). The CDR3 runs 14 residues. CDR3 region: CASSLQGVGTEAFF. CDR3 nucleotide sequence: TGTGCCAGCAGTCTCCAGGGGGTCGGTACTGAAGCTTTCTTT.

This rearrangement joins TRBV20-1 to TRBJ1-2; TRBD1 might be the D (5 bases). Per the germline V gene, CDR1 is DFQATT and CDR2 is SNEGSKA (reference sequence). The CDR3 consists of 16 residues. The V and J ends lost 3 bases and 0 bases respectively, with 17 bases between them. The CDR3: CSASKLGQGANYGYTF. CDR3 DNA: TGCAGTGCTAGCAAGCTTGGTCAGGGAGCTAACTATGGCTACACCTTC.

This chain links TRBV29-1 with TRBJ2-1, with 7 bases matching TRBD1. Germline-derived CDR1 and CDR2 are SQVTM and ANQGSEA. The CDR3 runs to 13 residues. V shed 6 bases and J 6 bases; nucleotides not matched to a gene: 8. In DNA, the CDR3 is TGCAGCGTGTGGAAACAGGGGTCCAATGAGCAGTTCTTC. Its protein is CSVWKQGSNEQFF.

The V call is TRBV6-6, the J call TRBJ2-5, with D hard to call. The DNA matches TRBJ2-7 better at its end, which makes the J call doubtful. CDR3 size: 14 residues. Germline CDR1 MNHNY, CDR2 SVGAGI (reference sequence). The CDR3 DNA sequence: TGTGCCAGCAGTTCTCTTTTGGGCGTCTACGAGCAGTACTTC. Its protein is CASSSLLGVYEQYF.

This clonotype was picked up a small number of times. DNA of the CDR3: TGTGCCAGCAGTTTAATGAGTTCGGGGGGGGAGCAGTACTTC. It is translated as CASSLMSSGGEQYF. The V and J genes are TRBV12-3 or TRBV12-4 and TRBJ2-7; 8 bases agree with TRBD2. V shed 2 bases, J shed 7 bases, and the junction held 7 bases outside the gene matches. This CDR3 has 14 residues.

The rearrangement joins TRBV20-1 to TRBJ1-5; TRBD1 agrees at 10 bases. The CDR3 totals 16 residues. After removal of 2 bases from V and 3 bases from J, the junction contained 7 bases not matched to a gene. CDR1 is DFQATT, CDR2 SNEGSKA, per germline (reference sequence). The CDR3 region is CSARPPGQGSNQPQHF. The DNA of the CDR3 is TGCAGTGCTAGACCCCCGGGACAGGGGTCCAATCAGCCCCAGCATTTT.

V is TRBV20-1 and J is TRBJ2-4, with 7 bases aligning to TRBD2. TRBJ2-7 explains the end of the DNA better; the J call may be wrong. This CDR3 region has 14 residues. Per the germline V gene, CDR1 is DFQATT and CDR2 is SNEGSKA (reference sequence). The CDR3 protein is CSASWRERPYEQYF. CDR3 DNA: TGCAGTGCTAGCTGGCGGGAGAGACCCTACGAGCAGTACTTC.

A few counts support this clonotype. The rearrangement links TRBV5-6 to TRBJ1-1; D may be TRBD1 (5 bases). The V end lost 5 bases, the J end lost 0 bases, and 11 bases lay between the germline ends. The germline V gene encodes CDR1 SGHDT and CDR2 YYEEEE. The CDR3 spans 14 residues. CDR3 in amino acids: CASSLGVVNTEAFF. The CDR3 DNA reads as TGTGCCAGCAGTTTAGGGGTTGTGAACACTGAAGCTTTCTTT.

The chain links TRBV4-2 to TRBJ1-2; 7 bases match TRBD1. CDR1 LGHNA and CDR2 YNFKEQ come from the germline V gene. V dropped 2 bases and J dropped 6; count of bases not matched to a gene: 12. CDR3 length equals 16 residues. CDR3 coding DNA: TGTGCCAGCAGCCAAATTGAGGAGGGGGCTGAAAATGGCTACACCTTC. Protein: CASSQIEEGAENGYTF.

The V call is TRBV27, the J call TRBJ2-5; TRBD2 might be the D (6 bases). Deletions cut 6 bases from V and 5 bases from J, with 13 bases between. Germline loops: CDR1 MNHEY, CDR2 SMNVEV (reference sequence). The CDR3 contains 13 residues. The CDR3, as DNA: TGTGCCAGCAGGGAGAGCGGGCGCGAGACCCAGTACTTC. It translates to CASRESGRETQYF.

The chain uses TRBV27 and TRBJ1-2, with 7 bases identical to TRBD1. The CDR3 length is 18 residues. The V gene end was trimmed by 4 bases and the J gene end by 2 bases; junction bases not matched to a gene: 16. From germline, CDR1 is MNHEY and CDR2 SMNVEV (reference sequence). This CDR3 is CASSSKNRGEIWNYGYTF. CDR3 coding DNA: TGTGCCAGCAGTTCGAAGAACAGGGGAGAGATTTGGAACTATGGCTACACCTTC.

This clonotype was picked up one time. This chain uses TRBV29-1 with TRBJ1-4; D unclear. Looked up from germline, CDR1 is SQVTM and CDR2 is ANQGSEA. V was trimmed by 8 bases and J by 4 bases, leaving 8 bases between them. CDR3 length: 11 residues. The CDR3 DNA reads TGCAGCCCCAACTGTAATGAAAAACTGTTTTTT. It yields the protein CSPNCNEKLFF.

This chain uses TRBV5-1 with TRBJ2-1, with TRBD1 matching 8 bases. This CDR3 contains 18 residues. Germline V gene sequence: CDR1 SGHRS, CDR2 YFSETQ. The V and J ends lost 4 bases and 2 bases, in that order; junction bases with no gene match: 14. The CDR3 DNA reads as TGCGCCAGCAGCCCGCGTGACGACAGGGGCCTCCCCTACAATGAGCAGTTCTTC. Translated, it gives CASSPRDDRGLPYNEQFF.

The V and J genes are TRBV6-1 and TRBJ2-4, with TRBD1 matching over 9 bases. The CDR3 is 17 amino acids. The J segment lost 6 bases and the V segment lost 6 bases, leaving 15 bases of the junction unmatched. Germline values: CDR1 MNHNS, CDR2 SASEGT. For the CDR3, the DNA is TGTGCCAGCAGGCTTAAACGGATCCGGGACAGGGCAAACATTCAGTACTTC. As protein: CASRLKRIRDRANIQYF.

This CDR3 reads CASSPHRGLRYTF. In DNA form, the CDR3 reads TGTGCCAGCAGTCCTCACAGGGGTCTGCGGTACACCTTC. This chain links TRBV6-5 with TRBJ1-2, with 7 bases lining up with TRBD1. With V trimmed by 5 bases and J by 11 bases, 11 bases remained unmatched. Germline CDR1 is MNHEY and CDR2 is SVGAGI. CDR3 length: 13 residues.